This T cell receptor beta chain came from a study of identical twins. CDR1 and CDR2 from the germline V gene are DFQATT and SNEGSKA (reference sequence). Trimming removed 0 bases from V and 0 bases from J, with 8 bases in between. CDR3 size: 15 residues. Notes on the study in general: There was an excess of low generation probability in the out-of-frame alpha sequences that twins shared.

Ten or more counts support this clonotype. As yet, its antigen is unknown. TCRdb itself ran the 5' RACE reads through MiXCR, one entry per CDR3 protein. This sample has hundreds of thousands of distinct CDR3 sequences; 9% to 15% occur once, and the top ten carry 7.2%. These data also featured in a second study, about yellow fever vaccine responses in identical twins.

What was sequenced was CD8+ T cells sorted from blood. This chain connects TRBV20-1 to TRBJ1-4, with D perhaps matching TRBD1 (5 bases). The TCR sequence derives from a woman aged 18-30 years in good health. The CDR3 coding sequence is TGCAGTGCTAGAGATGAGGGACCAACTAATGAAAAACTGTTTTTT. Its translation is CSARDEGPTNEKLFF.